The clone carrying this TCR beta chain was counted a single time. TCRdb's table, derived via immunoSEQ multiplex PCR, lists solely in-frame clones and lacks some. Of over 20,000 clones listed, roughly 78% are singletons. The data stem from a study of OX40 agonist ivuxolimab in advanced cancers. The CDR3 is 14 amino acids. V lost 2 bases and J lost 0, with 7 bases in between. CDR1 and CDR2 (germline): MNHEY, SVGAGI. The chain is built from TRBV6-5 and TRBJ1-1; the D is unclear. The sequence was obtained from an adult with an advanced solid tumor such as melanoma, head and neck, liver or kidney cancer. Sequences were derived from CD4+ or CD8+ T cells sorted from blood, sampled in a trial of the OX40 agonist ivuxolimab. As DNA, the CDR3 is TGTGCCAGCAGTTACGGCCTCTTGAACACTGAAGCTTTCTTT. Residues: CASSYGLLNTEAFF.